These 19 T cell receptor beta chains came from one sample sequenced in a study of cytomegalovirus exposure and HLA in healthy donors. PCR was performed using 60 Vbeta and 13 Jbeta primers. Sequencing was performed with immunoSEQ multiplex PCR; in TCRdb, only in-frame clones are kept and a portion is missing. There are 89,000 or so clones in the sample; just under 75% occur only once, and 4% to 4.5% lies in the top ten. Sequenced material: PBMCs. All receptors come from a man in his sixties in good health and CMV-seronegative.

This clone was detected once. J is TRBJ2-5 and V is TRBV19; a weak D match, TRBD2 (6 bases). The length of the CDR3 is 14 residues. V lost 3 bases and J 9 bases, leaving 17 bases between the germline ends. Germline CDR1 reads LNHDA; CDR2 reads SQIVND (reference sequence). CDR3 sequence reads: CASSIDGTRRAQYF. CDR3 in DNA: TGTGCCAGTAGTATTGACGGGACTCGGCGGGCCCAGTACTTC.

The chain has TRBV7-9 and TRBJ2-5, with a possible D match to TRBD1 (5 bases). The tail of the sequence fits TRBJ2-7 better, so the J call may be wrong. The CDR3 has 14 residues. The germline V gene encodes CDR1 SEHNR and CDR2 FQNEAQ (reference sequence). CDR3 sequence reads: CSSRSIRDGPEQYF. DNA of the CDR3: TGTTCCTCGCGGTCTATCAGGGATGGTCCCGAGCAGTACTTC.

The chain couples TRBV9 to TRBJ2-4; the D gene is possibly TRBD1 (6 bases). Trimming took 6 bases from V and 3 from J, leaving 10 bases between them. CDR1 is SGDLS and CDR2 is YYNGEE in the germline V gene. The CDR3 is 13 amino acids. The CDR3 bases are TGTGCCAGCAAACAGGGCCTCAAAAACATTCAGTACTTC. This gives the protein CASKQGLKNIQYF. The complete variable domain, with remaining parts taken from reference TRBV9 and TRBJ2-4, reads DSGVTQTPKHLITATGQRVTLRCSPRSGDLSVYWYQQSLDQGLQFLIQYYNGEERAKGNILERFSAQQFPDLHSELNLSSLELGDSALYFCASKQGLKNIQYFGAGTRLSVL.

The chain employs TRBV7-2 and TRBJ2-1; no firm D call. Germline CDR1 reads SGHTA; CDR2 reads FQGNSA. The CDR3 runs 13 residues. Between the trimmed V and J ends, which lost 1 base and 7 bases, there was a span of 8 bases. For the CDR3, the DNA is TGTGCCAGCAGCTTAGGGTGGCGGAATGAGCAGTTCTTC. This encodes CASSLGWRNEQFF.

The chain carries TRBV19 and TRBJ1-4; D is unclear. V lost 7 bases to trimming and J lost 5 bases, with 14 bases between them. The CDR3 contains 14 residues. CDR1 is LNHDA, CDR2 SQIVND, per germline (reference sequence). This CDR3 reads CASKFGGGNEKLFF. The CDR3 region has the DNA TGTGCCAGTAAGTTTGGAGGAGGCAATGAAAAACTGTTTTTT.

The genes are TRBV6-4 and TRBJ1-2; TRBD1 matches at 8 bases. CDR3 length: 13 residues. Germline lookup yields CDR1 MRHNA and CDR2 SNTAGT. V shed 8 bases and J 4 bases; nucleotides not matched to a gene: 6. CDR3 sequence: CASGRGRGYGYTF. The CDR3 DNA sequence: TGTGCCAGCGGCAGGGGGCGCGGCTATGGCTACACCTTC.

This clone was seen just once. This sequence joins TRBV11-2 and TRBJ2-1; TRBD2 might be the D (7 bases). The CDR3 totals 16 residues. V gave up 5 bases and J gave up 5 bases, with 19 bases separating them. From germline, CDR1 is SGHAT and CDR2 FQNNGV. The CDR3 loop reads CASSTLARGPNNEQFF. DNA of the CDR3: TGTGCCAGCAGCACCCTCGCGCGGGGGCCAAACAATGAGCAGTTCTTC.

The chain carries TRBV5-1 and TRBJ1-6; the D gene is possibly TRBD1 (6 bases). The CDR3 sequence is 14 residues long. CDR1 SGHRS and CDR2 YFSETQ come from the germline V gene. Trimming shortened V by 2 bases and J by 6 bases, and 9 bases separated the two germline ends. The CDR3 DNA sequence: TGCGCCAGCAGCTTCGGACAGCTTAATTCACCCCTCCACTTT. It yields the protein CASSFGQLNSPLHF.

The rearrangement links TRBV2 to TRBJ2-3; weak D call: TRBD2 (6 bases). This CDR3 is 14 amino acids long. Trimming took off 8 bases at V and 0 bases at J, with 12 bases between the two ends. In germline, CDR1 is SNHLY, CDR2 FYNNEI. In DNA form, the CDR3 reads TGTGCCAGCCTAGCGATTACTAGCACAGATACGCAGTATTTT. It encodes CASLAITSTDTQYF.

The rearrangement links TRBV5-1 to TRBJ2-2, with 8 bases identical to TRBD1. CDR3 length equals 14 residues. The ends lost 3 bases at V and 7 bases at J; junction bases unmatched: 5. From germline, CDR1 is SGHRS and CDR2 YFSETQ. The CDR3 bases are TGCGCCAGCAGCTCTGACAGGGGTGACGGGGAGCTGTTTTTT. It is translated as CASSSDRGDGELFF.

This clone rates as medium-sized. The chain links TRBV6-1 to TRBJ1-4, with a tentative D call TRBD1 (6 bases). The length of the CDR3 is 16 residues. The germline gives CDR1 MNHNS, CDR2 SASEGT. V was shortened by 2 bases and J by 8 bases, with 18 bases between the two germline ends. CDR3 nucleotide sequence: TGTGCCAGCAGTGAATCATCGGGAGGGGGTGAGGAAAAACTGTTTTTT. Its translation is CASSESSGGGEEKLFF.

In its sample, this clone was seen once. The rearrangement uses TRBV9 and TRBJ2-7; 11 positions match TRBD2. Per the germline V gene, CDR1 is SGDLS and CDR2 is YYNGEE. The CDR3 is 14 amino acids. V lost 3 bases to trimming and J lost 4 bases; unmatched junction nucleotides: 3. The CDR3 nucleotides are TGTGCCAGCAGCGCTAGCGGGGGGCCTTACGAGCAGTACTTC. Amino acids: CASSASGGPYEQYF.

V and J are TRBV4-2 and TRBJ1-5; possible D gene TRBD1, 6 bases. From germline, CDR1 is LGHNA and CDR2 YNFKEQ. The CDR3 consists of 15 residues. Trimming shortened V by 0 bases and J by 6 bases, and 12 bases separated the two germline ends. The CDR3 nucleotides are TGTGCCAGCAGCCAAGATAGGGGGGGGAGTCAGCCCCAGCATTTT. It specifies CASSQDRGGSQPQHF.

The chain has TRBV2 and TRBJ1-1; D gene uncertain. CDR1 SNHLY and CDR2 FYNNEI come from the germline V gene. The CDR3 is made up of 14 amino acids. V was shortened by 4 bases and J by 1 base, with 10 bases between the two germline ends. The CDR3 DNA reads as TGTGCCAGCAGTGTGGAGCAGCAGAACACTGAAGCTTTCTTT. As protein: CASSVEQQNTEAFF.

This clone was found once. The J gene is TRBJ2-3, the V gene TRBV5-1; TRBD2 matches at 11 bases. J gave up 5 bases and V 0 bases, and 5 bases lay outside the gene matches. The germline gives CDR1 SGHRS, CDR2 YFSETQ. This CDR3 contains 16 residues. The CDR3 loop reads CASSLVSGGALDTQYF. The CDR3 DNA sequence: TGCGCCAGCAGCTTGGTTAGCGGGGGGGCCTTAGATACGCAGTATTTT.

The V and J genes are TRBV7-9 and TRBJ2-5; tentatively, D is TRBD1 (6 bases). The DNA end is a closer match to TRBJ2-7, so the J assignment may be wrong. Germline CDR1 SEHNR, CDR2 FQNEAQ (reference sequence). The CDR3 totals 14 residues. CDR3 coding DNA: TGTGCCAGCAGCCTCGGACAGCCCCCCTACGAGCAGTACTTC. Translated: CASSLGQPPYEQYF.

The chain is built from TRBV15 and TRBJ2-7; 8 bases agree with TRBD1. Germline loops: CDR1 LNHNV, CDR2 YYDKDF (reference sequence). With 0 bases clipped from V and 5 bases from J, the junction kept 6 bases outside the gene matches. The CDR3 sequence is 15 residues long. CDR3: CATSRDGQGANEQYF. The CDR3 DNA reads as TGTGCCACCAGCAGAGATGGTCAGGGGGCGAACGAGCAGTACTTC.

This clone appeared a few times. CDR3 nucleotides: TGTGCCAGCAGTGAGAAGGGGGCTTGGTCTGAAGCTTTCTTT. As protein: CASSEKGAWSEAFF. This chain uses TRBV6-1 with TRBJ1-1; 7 bases fit TRBD1. J lost 6 bases, V lost 3 bases, and 7 bases had no gene match. The CDR3 totals 14 residues. Looked up from germline, CDR1 is MNHNS and CDR2 is SASEGT.

This sequence joins TRBV11-2 and TRBJ2-5; 9 nucleotides line up with TRBD1. The germline gives CDR1 SGHAT, CDR2 FQNNGV. The V and J ends lost 5 bases and 2 bases, in that order; junction bases with no gene match: 9. The CDR3 loop spans 16 amino acids. The CDR3 reads CASSKAGTGWQETQYF. The CDR3 DNA is TGTGCCAGCAGCAAGGCGGGGACAGGGTGGCAAGAGACCCAGTACTTC.